This T cell receptor beta chain was obtained from a study of shared clonotypes between healthy human individuals. For this clone: Its antigen is unknown.

The assay was immunoSEQ multiplex PCR, and TCRdb's table has in-frame clones only and misses some. The sample comprises about 2.1 million clones, under 95% of which are singletons, and approximately 1.7% rests with the top ten. Naivety among CD8 cells was defined by CD45RO negativity and positive CCR7 selection, thereby excluding terminally differentiated effector memory CD45RA+ cells. This CDR3 comprises 15 residues. Germline-derived CDR1 and CDR2 are SGHTA and FQGTGA. V lost 5 bases and J 4 bases, leaving 17 bases between the germline ends. Study-level points and caveats: Read depth was anticipated to influence clonotype sharing among donors. It was only blood that was sampled, and tissue repertoires likely differ. Sharing across four donors was seen in around 5.1% of naive CD4 clonotypes. Generally, naive subsets came out with larger estimated richness than memory subsets.

This chain uses TRBV7-3 with TRBJ2-5, with a possible D match to TRBD2 (6 bases). The origin of this receptor is a man between 18 and 35 years old in good health. Some clones in this sample may be carry-over from other donors' samples. Sequenced: naive CD8+ T cells from PBMCs. CDR3 protein: CASSPMGGWTETQYF. In DNA, the CDR3 is TGTGCCAGCAGCCCGATGGGGGGTTGGACAGAGACCCAGTACTTC.